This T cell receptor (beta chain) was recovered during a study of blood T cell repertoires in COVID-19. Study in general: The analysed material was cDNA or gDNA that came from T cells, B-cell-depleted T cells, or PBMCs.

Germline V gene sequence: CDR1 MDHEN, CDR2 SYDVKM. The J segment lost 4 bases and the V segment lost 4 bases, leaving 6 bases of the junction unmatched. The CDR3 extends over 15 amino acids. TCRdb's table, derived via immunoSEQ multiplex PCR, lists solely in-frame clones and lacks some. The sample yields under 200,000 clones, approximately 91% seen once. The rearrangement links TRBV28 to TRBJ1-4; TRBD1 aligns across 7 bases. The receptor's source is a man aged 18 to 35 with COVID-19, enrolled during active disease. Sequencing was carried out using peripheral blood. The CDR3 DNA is TGTGCCAGCAGTTCGACTTCAGGGGGTAATGAAAAACTGTTTTTT. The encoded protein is CASSSTSGGNEKLFF.